The 20 T cell receptor beta chains below were found in one sample sequenced in a study of T cells expressing NK-cell markers. TCRdb re-called the 5' RACE reads, yielding one record per CDR3 amino acid sequence without DNA. This repertoire includes about 160,000 distinct CDR3 sequences. Sequencing was done on a sample of blood T cells: a sorted CD56 or NKG2C T cell subset, CD4+ or CD8+ T cells, or bulk PBMC T cells (not recorded which). Receptors originate from a man aged 18-70 years in good health.

The chain joins TRBV12-3 or TRBV12-4 to TRBJ1-2. The CDR3 loop spans 13 amino acids. The CDR3 spells CASSSPLSEGYTF.

The V and J genes are TRBV6-5 and TRBJ2-2. Germline values: CDR1 MNHEY, CDR2 SVGAGI. The CDR3 runs 17 residues. The CDR3 spells CASSYGGPEANTGELFF.

This chain uses TRBV1 with TRBJ2-4. TRBV1 counts as a pseudogene. The CDR3 is made up of 13 amino acids. CDR3 in amino acids: CTSSRGGLGIQYF.

J is TRBJ2-1 and V is TRBV25-1; TCRdb calls TRBD1, which cannot be checked without DNA. The CDR3 is 14 amino acids. Germline CDR1 reads MGHDK; CDR2 reads SYGVNS. The CDR3 loop reads CASSELGGEISQFF. The variable domain in full, completed from reference TRBV25-1 and TRBJ2-1, reads EADIYQTPRYLVIGTGKKITLECSQTMGHDKMYWYQQDPGMELHLIHYSYGVNSTEKGDLSSESTVSRIRTEHFPLTLESARPSHTSQYLCASSELGGEISQFFGPGTRLTVL.

The chain couples TRBV5-1 to TRBJ2-5; the TRBD2 assignment by TCRdb is unverifiable without DNA. The CDR3 totals 15 residues. Germline V lookup: CDR1 SGHRS, CDR2 YFSETQ. CDR3 sequence: CASSFSDVGGETQYF.

This chain links TRBV4-2 with TRBJ1-2; TCRdb names TRBD1, which stays unverified in the absence of DNA. The CDR3 length is 12 residues. Germline CDR1 is LGHNA and CDR2 is YNFKEQ. The CDR3 is CASSQGVYGYTF.

The J gene is TRBJ2-7, the V gene TRBV6-1; the TCRdb D gene call, TRBD1, has no DNA to confirm it. Germline assignment: CDR1 MNHNS and CDR2 SASEGT. The CDR3 has 15 residues. The CDR3 loop reads CASSSAGAVSYEQYF.

The chain is built from TRBV11-2 and TRBJ1-4. Germline V gene lookup returns CDR1 SGHAT and CDR2 FQNNGV. The CDR3 spans 15 residues. CDR3 loop: CASCSSISTNEKLFF.

The CDR3 reads CASSEAGSLRYTEAFF. This sequence joins TRBV2 and TRBJ1-1. CDR3 size: 16 residues. Looked up from germline, CDR1 is SNHLY and CDR2 is FYNNEI.

The chain joins TRBV9 to TRBJ2-1; TCRdb's D gene call, TRBD1, goes unchecked for lack of DNA. Germline assignment: CDR1 SGDLS and CDR2 YYNGEE. CDR3 length equals 15 residues. The CDR3 loop is CASSVALGTDNEQFF.

The chain recombines TRBV28 with TRBJ2-5; with no DNA, the TCRdb D assignment of TRBD2 cannot be verified. The CDR3 runs 11 residues. CDR1 is MDHEN and CDR2 is SYDVKM in the germline V gene. The chain's CDR3 is CASSQGLSQYF.

The chain carries TRBV7-2 and TRBJ2-7. The CDR3 is 15 residues long. Germline V CDR1 and CDR2: SGHTA, FQGNSA. The CDR3 reads CASSLAPINSYEQYF.

V and J are TRBV9 and TRBJ2-1; TCRdb lists TRBD2, though no DNA is available to test this call. The CDR3 is 15 amino acids. Germline assignment: CDR1 SGDLS and CDR2 YYNGEE. CDR3 protein: CASSVNSGGAYEQFF. Based on the CDR3 plus reference TRBV9 and TRBJ2-1, the full variable domain is DSGVTQTPKHLITATGQRVTLRCSPRSGDLSVYWYQQSLDQGLQFLIQYYNGEERAKGNILERFSAQQFPDLHSELNLSSLELGDSALYFCASSVNSGGAYEQFFGPGTRLTVL.

V and J are TRBV11-3 and TRBJ2-1; TCRdb lists TRBD1, though no DNA is available to test this call. The germline V gene encodes CDR1 SGHNT and CDR2 YENEEA. CDR3 size: 15 residues. CDR3 protein: CASSHDGGGYNEQFF.

This chain links TRBV24-1 with TRBJ2-1; with no DNA, the TCRdb D assignment of TRBD2 cannot be verified. This CDR3 has 15 amino acids. Germline CDR1 and CDR2: KGHDR and SFDVKD. The CDR3 spells CATSDPSTERDEQFF.

V usage is TRBV6-5 and J usage is TRBJ2-2; the D call from TCRdb, TRBD1, cannot be confirmed without DNA. The CDR3 sequence is 12 residues long. Germline V lookup: CDR1 MNHEY, CDR2 SVGAGI. CDR3 region: CASTGFTGELFF.

This rearrangement joins TRBV11-1 to TRBJ2-3; TCRdb returns TRBD2, unconfirmable since there is no DNA. This CDR3 has 17 amino acids. Germline lookup yields CDR1 SGHAT and CDR2 FQDESV (reference sequence). The CDR3 loop is CASSLATSGGVTDTQYF. Variable domain in full (rest from reference TRBV11-1 and TRBJ2-3): EAEVAQSPRYKITEKSQAVAFWCDPISGHATLYWYRQILGQGPELLVQFQDESVVDDSQLPKDRFSAERLKGVDSTLKIQPAELGDSAMYLCASSLATSGGVTDTQYFGPGTRLTVL.

This rearrangement joins TRBV18 to TRBJ2-7; TCRdb's D call, TRBD1, is unchecked because there is no DNA. The germline gives CDR1 KGHSH, CDR2 LQKENI. This CDR3 contains 13 residues. This chain's CDR3 is CASSPDPDHEQYF.

V and J are TRBV27 and TRBJ2-5. This CDR3 has 11 amino acids. CDR1 is MNHEY and CDR2 is SMNVEV in the germline V gene (reference sequence). The CDR3 here is CASISRGTQYF.

The chain has TRBV5-5 and TRBJ2-5; the D gene TCRdb calls, TRBD2, cannot be checked with no DNA. The length of the CDR3 is 15 residues. From germline, CDR1 is SGHKS and CDR2 YYEKEE (reference sequence). CDR3 region: CASSFTSGGAETQYF.